This is a list of T cell receptor beta chains from one sample in a study of blood T cell repertoires in COVID-19. Sequenced by immunoSEQ multiplex PCR; TCRdb stores in-frame clones only, minus some. Seen here are 280,000 or so clones, 70% to 90% observed once, and the top ten hold about 8.6%. Sample: peripheral blood. These receptors originate from a young man with active or convalescent COVID-19. CDR3s include the opening cysteine and the closing phenylalanine or tryptophan. Each record gives: J gene, V gene, D gene, clone size, CDR3 protein, CDR3 DNA. The D gene is left open where the match is weak. Only part of the rows carry a size: once, few, many, or a class if the clone is expanded.

j_gene: TRBJ2-7
v_gene: TRBV4-1
d_gene: -
abundance: -
CDR3aa: CASSQLTASYEQYF
CDR3nt: TGCGCCAGCAGCCAATTGACAGCTTCCTACGAGCAGTACTTC

j_gene: TRBJ2-7
v_gene: TRBV19
d_gene: -
abundance: -
CDR3aa: CASSRTAYEQYF
CDR3nt: TGTGCCAGTAGCCGGACAGCCTACGAGCAGTACTTC

j_gene: TRBJ2-1
v_gene: TRBV5-6
d_gene: TRBD2
abundance: -
CDR3aa: CASSSGLAVNEQFF
CDR3nt: TGTGCCAGCAGCTCCGGACTAGCCGTCAATGAGCAGTTCTTC

j_gene: TRBJ1-5
v_gene: TRBV19
d_gene: -
abundance: -
CDR3aa: CASSIDRVVGQPQHF
CDR3nt: TGTGCCAGTAGTATAGACAGGGTGGTAGGACAGCCCCAGCATTTT

j_gene: TRBJ2-3
v_gene: TRBV24-1
d_gene: -
abundance: once
CDR3aa: CATNMGGGNVTDTQYF
CDR3nt: TGTGCCACCAACATGGGTGGGGGGAATGTCACAGATACGCAGTATTTT

j_gene: TRBJ1-1
v_gene: TRBV24-1
d_gene: TRBD1
abundance: -
CDR3aa: CATSDSQGTQAFF
CDR3nt: TGTGCCACCAGTGATTCACAGGGGACTCAAGCTTTCTTT

j_gene: TRBJ2-5
v_gene: TRBV7-6
d_gene: -
abundance: -
CDR3aa: CASSLDHETQYF
CDR3nt: TGTGCCAGCAGCTTAGATCATGAGACCCAGTACTTC

j_gene: TRBJ2-7
v_gene: TRBV18
d_gene: TRBD1
abundance: -
CDR3aa: CASSPIDRGRHEQYF
CDR3nt: TGTGCCAGCTCACCAATTGACAGGGGTCGGCACGAGCAGTACTTC

j_gene: TRBJ1-1
v_gene: TRBV4-1
d_gene: -
abundance: -
CDR3aa: CASSQFSSGNTEAFF
CDR3nt: TGCGCCAGCAGCCAATTCTCATCAGGGAACACTGAAGCTTTCTTT

j_gene: TRBJ1-1
v_gene: TRBV11-2
d_gene: -
abundance: -
CDR3aa: CASSLDSRTEAFF
CDR3nt: TGTGCCAGCAGCTTAGACTCCAGGACTGAAGCTTTCTTT

j_gene: TRBJ1-2
v_gene: TRBV29-1
d_gene: -
abundance: -
CDR3aa: CSVAAGVDGYTF
CDR3nt: TGCAGCGTTGCGGCGGGTGTGGATGGCTACACCTTC

j_gene: TRBJ1-2
v_gene: TRBV2
d_gene: -
abundance: -
CDR3aa: CASKDTTNYGYTF
CDR3nt: TGTGCCAGCAAGGACACCACTAACTATGGCTACACCTTC

j_gene: TRBJ2-7
v_gene: TRBV25-1
d_gene: -
abundance: many
CDR3aa: CASSDGGGVDEQYF
CDR3nt: TGTGCCAGCAGCGACGGGGGTGGAGTCGACGAGCAGTACTTC

j_gene: TRBJ2-7
v_gene: TRBV7-2
d_gene: TRBD1
abundance: -
CDR3aa: CASSNPDRVIPYEQYF
CDR3nt: TGTGCCAGCAGCAACCCGGACAGGGTGATCCCCTACGAGCAGTACTTC

j_gene: TRBJ2-2
v_gene: TRBV7-8
d_gene: -
abundance: -
CDR3aa: CASSLLGYGELFF
CDR3nt: TGTGCCAGCAGCTTACTCGGTTACGGGGAGCTGTTTTTT

j_gene: TRBJ1-4
v_gene: TRBV7-9
d_gene: -
abundance: once
CDR3aa: CASSLGAGTNEKLFF
CDR3nt: TGTGCCAGCAGCTTAGGGGCAGGGACTAATGAAAAACTGTTTTTT

j_gene: TRBJ2-2
v_gene: TRBV5-6
d_gene: TRBD2
abundance: -
CDR3aa: CASSTGLNTGELFF
CDR3nt: TGTGCCAGCAGCACGGGACTAAACACCGGGGAGCTGTTTTTT

j_gene: TRBJ1-2
v_gene: TRBV2
d_gene: -
abundance: -
CDR3aa: CATPGWPRGRGYTF
CDR3nt: TGTGCCACCCCAGGTTGGCCAAGGGGCCGAGGCTACACCTTC

j_gene: TRBJ2-1
v_gene: TRBV12-3/TRBV12-4
d_gene: -
abundance: -
CDR3aa: CASSQGFYNEQFF
CDR3nt: TGTGCCAGCAGTCAGGGGTTCTACAATGAGCAGTTCTTC

j_gene: TRBJ1-6
v_gene: TRBV6-5
d_gene: -
abundance: -
CDR3aa: CASSRGGRDSPLHF
CDR3nt: TGTGCCAGCTCCCGAGGGGGGAGGGATTCACCCCTCCACTTT

j_gene: TRBJ1-1
v_gene: TRBV7-9
d_gene: TRBD1
abundance: -
CDR3aa: CASRQGAAEAFF
CDR3nt: TGTGCCAGCAGGCAGGGGGCCGCTGAAGCTTTCTTT

j_gene: TRBJ1-2
v_gene: TRBV18
d_gene: TRBD1
abundance: -
CDR3aa: CASSPRDRGLRGYTF
CDR3nt: TGTGCCAGCTCACCACGGGACAGGGGTTTACGTGGCTACACCTTC

j_gene: TRBJ1-2
v_gene: TRBV7-8
d_gene: TRBD1
abundance: -
CDR3aa: CASSPGTGYGYTF
CDR3nt: TGTGCCAGCAGCCCTGGGACAGGCTATGGCTACACCTTC

j_gene: TRBJ2-1
v_gene: TRBV5-1
d_gene: TRBD2
abundance: -
CDR3aa: CASSPRGGHYNEQFF
CDR3nt: TGCGCCAGCAGCCCCCGGGGGGGCCACTACAATGAGCAGTTCTTC

j_gene: TRBJ1-6
v_gene: TRBV3-1/TRBV3-2
d_gene: -
abundance: -
CDR3aa: CASRIGHANSPLHF
CDR3nt: TGTGCCAGCAGGATTGGACATGCTAATTCACCCCTCCACTTT

j_gene: TRBJ2-1
v_gene: TRBV4-1
d_gene: TRBD1
abundance: -
CDR3aa: CASSQSRGRNEQFF
CDR3nt: TGCGCCAGCAGCCAATCCAGGGGGCGCAATGAGCAGTTCTTC

j_gene: TRBJ2-7
v_gene: TRBV11-2
d_gene: -
abundance: -
CDR3aa: CASRYRSYEQYF
CDR3nt: TGTGCCAGCAGGTACAGGTCCTACGAGCAGTACTTC

j_gene: TRBJ2-3
v_gene: TRBV6-5
d_gene: -
abundance: -
CDR3aa: CASSYSRVRIPDTQYF
CDR3nt: TGTGCCAGCAGTTACTCACGTGTCAGGATCCCAGATACGCAGTATTTT

j_gene: TRBJ2-7
v_gene: TRBV25-1
d_gene: TRBD1
abundance: -
CDR3aa: CASSPRLGTGDPGEQYF
CDR3nt: TGTGCCAGCAGTCCACGCTTGGGGACAGGGGATCCGGGAGAGCAGTACTTC

j_gene: TRBJ2-1
v_gene: TRBV5-4
d_gene: TRBD1
abundance: -
CDR3aa: CASSLPGTGVNEQFF
CDR3nt: TGTGCCAGCAGCTTGCCCGGGACAGGGGTCAATGAGCAGTTCTTC

j_gene: TRBJ1-1
v_gene: TRBV12-3/TRBV12-4
d_gene: -
abundance: -
CDR3aa: CASSFRLSTEAFF
CDR3nt: TGTGCCAGCAGTTTTCGTCTGAGCACTGAAGCTTTCTTT

j_gene: TRBJ1-4
v_gene: TRBV7-2
d_gene: -
abundance: -
CDR3aa: CASSRGQLTNEKLFF
CDR3nt: TGTGCCAGCAGCCGCGGACAGCTCACCAATGAAAAACTGTTTTTT

j_gene: TRBJ1-5
v_gene: TRBV9
d_gene: TRBD1
abundance: -
CDR3aa: CASSTRQGYSNQPQHF
CDR3nt: TGTGCCAGCAGCACCCGACAGGGATATAGCAATCAGCCCCAGCATTTT

j_gene: TRBJ2-2
v_gene: TRBV24-1
d_gene: TRBD1
abundance: many
CDR3aa: CATKGGEDAGELFF
CDR3nt: TGTGCCACCAAAGGGGGCGAGGACGCCGGGGAGCTGTTTTTT

j_gene: TRBJ1-6
v_gene: TRBV7-2
d_gene: -
abundance: -
CDR3aa: CASTRLDRPNSPLHF
CDR3nt: TGTGCCAGCACCCGACTGGACAGACCGAATTCACCCCTCCACTTT

j_gene: TRBJ1-6
v_gene: TRBV7-9
d_gene: -
abundance: -
CDR3aa: CASSPSGDLRSPLHF
CDR3nt: TGTGCCAGCAGCCCCTCAGGGGATCTGAGGTCACCCCTCCACTTT

j_gene: TRBJ2-3
v_gene: TRBV5-1
d_gene: TRBD2
abundance: -
CDR3aa: CASSLALAGDTDTQYF
CDR3nt: TGCGCCAGCAGCTTGGCCCTAGCGGGGGACACAGATACGCAGTATTTT

j_gene: TRBJ2-5
v_gene: TRBV4-3
d_gene: -
abundance: once
CDR3aa: CASSQSSRGGETQYF
CDR3nt: TGCGCCAGCAGCCAATCCTCGCGGGGTGGGGAGACCCAGTACTTC

j_gene: TRBJ1-1
v_gene: TRBV7-2
d_gene: -
abundance: -
CDR3aa: CASSVQVRTEAFF
CDR3nt: TGTGCCAGCAGCGTACAGGTTCGGACTGAAGCTTTCTTT

j_gene: TRBJ2-7
v_gene: TRBV27
d_gene: TRBD1
abundance: -
CDR3aa: CASSRISGTGTYEQYF
CDR3nt: TGTGCCAGCAGTCGAATAAGCGGGACAGGGACCTACGAGCAGTACTTC

j_gene: TRBJ2-7
v_gene: TRBV6-6
d_gene: -
abundance: -
CDR3aa: CATGLTSYEQYF
CDR3nt: TGTGCCACGGGACTGACCTCCTACGAGCAGTACTTC

j_gene: TRBJ2-1
v_gene: TRBV11-2
d_gene: TRBD2
abundance: once
CDR3aa: CASSWSGGAGNEQFF
CDR3nt: TGTGCCAGCAGCTGGAGCGGGGGGGCCGGTAATGAGCAGTTCTTC

j_gene: TRBJ1-5
v_gene: TRBV5-5
d_gene: TRBD1
abundance: -
CDR3aa: CASSPGQGGNYQPQHF
CDR3nt: TGTGCCAGCAGCCCCGGACAGGGTGGGAATTATCAGCCCCAGCATTTT

j_gene: TRBJ2-1
v_gene: TRBV9
d_gene: -
abundance: -
CDR3aa: CASSVDVSEQFF
CDR3nt: TGTGCCAGCAGCGTAGATGTTAGTGAGCAGTTCTTC

j_gene: TRBJ1-5
v_gene: TRBV19
d_gene: -
abundance: -
CDR3aa: CASSIGTKMPVPGTRIYQPQHF
CDR3nt: TGTGCCAGTAGTATTGGAACAAAAATGCCTGTCCCCGGGACACGGATTTATCAGCCCCAGCATTTT

j_gene: TRBJ1-3
v_gene: TRBV19
d_gene: -
abundance: -
CDR3aa: CASSMSISGNTIYF
CDR3nt: TGTGCCAGTAGTATGTCAATCTCTGGAAACACCATATATTTT

j_gene: TRBJ2-7
v_gene: TRBV11-2
d_gene: -
abundance: -
CDR3aa: CASPTQGPSYEQYF
CDR3nt: TGTGCCAGCCCCACACAGGGACCCTCCTACGAGCAGTACTTC

j_gene: TRBJ2-7
v_gene: TRBV29-1
d_gene: TRBD1
abundance: -
CDR3aa: CSVAGTGGNEQYF
CDR3nt: TGCAGCGTAGCCGGGACAGGGGGCAACGAGCAGTACTTC

j_gene: TRBJ1-4
v_gene: TRBV19
d_gene: -
abundance: few
CDR3aa: CASSPSRTRNEKLFF
CDR3nt: TGTGCCAGTAGCCCCTCGAGGACAAGGAATGAAAAACTGTTTTTT

j_gene: TRBJ1-2
v_gene: TRBV7-9
d_gene: -
abundance: -
CDR3aa: CASSVGQNYGYTF
CDR3nt: TGTGCCAGCAGCGTCGGACAGAATTATGGCTACACCTTC

j_gene: TRBJ2-5
v_gene: TRBV7-8
d_gene: TRBD2
abundance: -
CDR3aa: CASSYPPLLAGRQETQYF
CDR3nt: TGTGCCAGCAGCTACCCTCCTCTACTAGCGGGGCGACAAGAGACCCAGTACTTC

j_gene: TRBJ1-4
v_gene: TRBV19
d_gene: TRBD1
abundance: -
CDR3aa: CASRQGEGTNEKLFF
CDR3nt: TGTGCCAGCCGACAGGGGGAGGGAACTAATGAAAAACTGTTTTTT

j_gene: TRBJ1-1
v_gene: TRBV9
d_gene: TRBD1
abundance: -
CDR3aa: CASSVGRGRTEAFF
CDR3nt: TGTGCCAGCAGCGTAGGAAGGGGGCGTACTGAAGCTTTCTTT

j_gene: TRBJ1-2
v_gene: TRBV15
d_gene: TRBD1
abundance: -
CDR3aa: CATSQPPGTGYGYTF
CDR3nt: TGTGCCACCAGCCAACCTCCCGGGACAGGTTACGGCTACACCTTC

j_gene: TRBJ1-2
v_gene: TRBV2
d_gene: TRBD1
abundance: -
CDR3aa: CAILPRDSAYGYTF
CDR3nt: TGTGCCATCCTGCCCCGGGACAGTGCCTATGGCTACACCTTC